The rows below give T cell receptor beta chains drawn from one sample of a study of blood T cell repertoires in COVID-19. Some clones are missing from TCRdb's copy, which holds only in-frame ones; the method was immunoSEQ multiplex PCR. The sample gives tens of thousands of clones, nearly 80% of which show up once; roughly 25% is in the top ten. Sequencing was done on a sample of peripheral blood. Receptors originate from a human donor in a cohort sampled during active COVID-19. The CDR3 runs from the conserved cysteine through the conserved F or W. Fields, in order: J gene, clone size, V gene, D gene, CDR3 DNA, CDR3 protein. A D gene is named only where the DNA matches it firmly. The size field is filled for only some rows; it gives once, few, many or a size class.

TRBJ1-5 few TRBV19 . TGTGCCAGTAGTATGACACCATATAGCAATCAGCCCCAGCATTTT CASSMTPYSNQPQHF
TRBJ2-5 . TRBV5-1 . TGCGCCAGCAGCCGGGACTCCTGGGGAGAGACCCAGTACTTC CASSRDSWGETQYF
TRBJ2-3 . TRBV3-1/TRBV3-2 TRBD2 TGTGCCAGCAGCCTAAGCGGGGGGGCGGGCACAGATACGCAGTATTTT CASSLSGGAGTDTQYF
TRBJ1-6 . TRBV24-1 . TGTGCCACCAGTGATGTCCGGGAGCCCAATTCACCCCTCCACTTT CATSDVREPNSPLHF
TRBJ2-1 . TRBV29-1 TRBD1 TGCAGCGTTAAACCCCGGGACAGGGGGCTAAATGAGCAGTTCTTC CSVKPRDRGLNEQFF
TRBJ1-2 . TRBV15 TRBD1 TGTGCCACCAGCAGCCGACAGGGGGGGTACTATGGCTACACCTTC CATSSRQGGYYGYTF
TRBJ2-5 . TRBV19 TRBD2 TGTGCCAGTAGTGTCGGGACTAGCGGGAGTGAGACCCAGTACTTC CASSVGTSGSETQYF
TRBJ1-2 . TRBV18 TRBD1 TGTGCCAGCTCACCAGTCGCCGGGACAGGGGGCGACTATGGCTACACCTTC CASSPVAGTGGDYGYTF
TRBJ1-2 . TRBV18 . TGTGCCAGCTCACCACCGTCTCAGGCCAGAAACTATGGCTACACCTTC CASSPPSQARNYGYTF
TRBJ1-1 once TRBV5-4 TRBD1 TGTGCCAGCAGCTTGGACAAGGTAAGGGGGCGGACTGAAGCTTTCTTT CASSLDKVRGRTEAFF
TRBJ2-1 . TRBV6-5 TRBD2 TGTGCCAGCAGTTACTCGACTAGCGTCTCCTACAATGAGCAGTTCTTC CASSYSTSVSYNEQFF
TRBJ1-2 . TRBV6-5 TRBD1 TGTGCCAGCAGCACCCTCGGACAGGGAAGAGGCTACACCTTC CASSTLGQGRGYTF
TRBJ2-2 . TRBV6-5 . TGTGCCAGCAGTTACTCCCTGGGGCCCGGGGAGCTGTTTTTT CASSYSLGPGELFF
TRBJ2-7 . TRBV7-2 . TGTGCCAGCAGCCCGCGGATTGGCGGTACCTACGAGCAGTACTTC CASSPRIGGTYEQYF
TRBJ1-5 many TRBV7-9 . TGTGCCAGCAGCTTAGCCACAAATCAGCCCCAGCATTTT CASSLATNQPQHF
TRBJ2-2 . TRBV4-3 . TGCGCCAGCAGCCAAGATGGAGGAACAAGGCCCACCGGGGAGCTGTTTTTT CASSQDGGTRPTGELFF
TRBJ1-1 . TRBV2 TRBD1 TGTGCCAGCTTGGGACAGGGCGGGATGAACACTGAAGCTTTCTTT CASLGQGGMNTEAFF
TRBJ1-1 . TRBV2 . TGTGCCAGCAGTAGGCAGGGAAGACTGGAGACTGAAGCTTTCTTT CASSRQGRLETEAFF
TRBJ2-1 . TRBV18 TRBD2 TGTGCCAGCTCACCCATGGGACTAGCGGACAATGAGCAGTTCTTC CASSPMGLADNEQFF
TRBJ1-1 . TRBV6-5 . TGTGCCAGCAGCCTCACATCGAACACTGAAGCTTTCTTT CASSLTSNTEAFF
TRBJ2-1 . TRBV4-1 . TGCGCCAGCAGCCAAGCGGGAGCTTCCTACAATGAGCAGTTCTTC CASSQAGASYNEQFF
TRBJ1-6 few TRBV10-3 . TGTGCCATCAGTGAGCGGGGGGGTGCAAATTCACCCCTCCACTTT CAISERGGANSPLHF
TRBJ1-2 . TRBV27 . TGTGCCAGCGGACAGTTGTGGGGTCCCATTGGAGGCTACACCTTC CASGQLWGPIGGYTF
TRBJ2-5 . TRBV2 . TGTGCCAGCAGTGAAGCGCCGGCGACCCGGGCCCAGTACTTC CASSEAPATRAQYF
TRBJ2-6 once TRBV3-1/TRBV3-2 TRBD1 TGTGCCAGCAGCCAGTCACAGGGGGCGCCCGGGGCCAACGTCCTGACTTTC CASSQSQGAPGANVLTF
TRBJ1-1 . TRBV3-1/TRBV3-2 . TGTGCCAGCAGCCTGAACTCAGGGTATACAAAAGCTTTCTTT CASSLNSGYTKAFF
TRBJ2-5 . TRBV11-2 . TGTGCCAGCAGCTTAGATCGCCCGGGTTTCGGAGAGACCCAGTACTTC CASSLDRPGFGETQYF
TRBJ1-1 once TRBV7-9 TRBD1 TGTGCCAGCAGCTTAAGGACAGGAGACACTGAAGCTTTCTTT CASSLRTGDTEAFF
TRBJ2-5 . TRBV20-1 . TGCAGTGCCCCACATCCGGAGACCCAGTACTTC CSAPHPETQYF
TRBJ2-1 . TRBV7-2 . TGTGCCAGCAGCTTTAGCGAAAACAATGAGCAGTTCTTC CASSFSENNEQFF
TRBJ1-4 few TRBV7-2 . TGTGCCAGCAGCCCCCTCGGGGGGTCCGGAGAAAAACTGTTTTTT CASSPLGGSGEKLFF
TRBJ2-3 . TRBV5-6 . TGTGCCAGCAGCCCTGGGGCGACTAGCACAGATACGCAGTATTTT CASSPGATSTDTQYF
TRBJ2-1 . TRBV29-1 . TGCGGAGGGGGGGTCTACAATGAGCAGTTCTTC CGGGVYNEQFF
TRBJ2-7 few TRBV5-1 . TGCGCCAGCAGCACCCTACGAGGAAACTACGAGCAGTACTTC CASSTLRGNYEQYF
TRBJ2-4 . TRBV7-9 . TGTGCCAGCAGCTTACGGAGGGGCGACAGTTCTGGGAACTTC CASSLRRGDSSGNF
TRBJ2-4 . TRBV6-5 . TGTGCCAGCAGTTACTCCCGACTAGGGGCAAACATTCAGTACTTC CASSYSRLGANIQYF
TRBJ2-1 . TRBV4-3 TRBD2 TGCGCCAGCAGCAGCGGACTAGCGGGATACAATGAGCAGTTCTTC CASSSGLAGYNEQFF
TRBJ2-5 . TRBV4-1 . TGCGCCAGCAGCCAAGGGGTCGGGGAGACCCAGTACTTC CASSQGVGETQYF
TRBJ1-2 . TRBV7-8 . TGTGCCAGCAGCTCCCAGGACAGAGCTGGCTACACCTTC CASSSQDRAGYTF
TRBJ1-2 . TRBV11-2 TRBD1 TGTGCCAGCAGCTCTGGGGTGGGACAGGGTTTACTCAACTATGGCTACACCTTC CASSSGVGQGLLNYGYTF
TRBJ2-3 . TRBV5-4 TRBD2 TGTGCCAGCAGCTTGAAGTGGTCGGGACTAGCAGGAGATACGCAGTATTTT CASSLKWSGLAGDTQYF
TRBJ1-5 . TRBV15 . TGTGCCACCAGCGCCAATCAAGGGGGAAGCCAGCCCCAGCATTTT CATSANQGGSQPQHF
TRBJ2-2 . TRBV28 . TGTGCCAGCAGTGGAAGGACAGCCGCGGGCACCGGGGAGCTGTTTTTT CASSGRTAAGTGELFF
TRBJ2-1 . TRBV2 . TGTGCCAGCAGTGATTCGTTAGTTATCAATGAGCAGTTCTTC CASSDSLVINEQFF
TRBJ2-2 few TRBV24-1 TRBD2 TGTGCCACCAGTGATTTCCTAGCGGGAGAAACCGGGGAGCTGTTTTTT CATSDFLAGETGELFF
TRBJ1-2 . TRBV6-5 TRBD1 TGTGCCAGCAGCCTCGGACAGGGGACGGGCGGCTACACCTTC CASSLGQGTGGYTF
TRBJ2-7 . TRBV19 TRBD2 TGTGCCAGTAGTGGAGGGACTACCAACGGGTACGAGCAGTACTTC CASSGGTTNGYEQYF
TRBJ1-2 . TRBV2 . TGTGCCAGCAGTGCGGGGGACTATGGCTACACCTTC CASSAGDYGYTF